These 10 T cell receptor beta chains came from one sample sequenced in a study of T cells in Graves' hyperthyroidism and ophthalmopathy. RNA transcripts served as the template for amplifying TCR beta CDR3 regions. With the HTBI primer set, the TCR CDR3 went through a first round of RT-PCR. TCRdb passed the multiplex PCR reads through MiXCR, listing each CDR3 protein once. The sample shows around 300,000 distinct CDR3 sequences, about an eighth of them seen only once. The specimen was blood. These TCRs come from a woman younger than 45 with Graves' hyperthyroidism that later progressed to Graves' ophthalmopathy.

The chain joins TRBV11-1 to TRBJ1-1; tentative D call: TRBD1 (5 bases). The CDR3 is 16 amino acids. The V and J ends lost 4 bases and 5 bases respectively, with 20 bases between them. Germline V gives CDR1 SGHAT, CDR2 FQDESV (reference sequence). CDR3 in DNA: TGTGCCAGCAGCTCCCCGGGGGACCCCAGGCGGACTGAAGCTTTCTTT. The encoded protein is CASSSPGDPRRTEAFF. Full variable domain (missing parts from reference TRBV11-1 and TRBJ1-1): EAEVAQSPRYKITEKSQAVAFWCDPISGHATLYWYRQILGQGPELLVQFQDESVVDDSQLPKDRFSAERLKGVDSTLKIQPAELGDSAMYLCASSSPGDPRRTEAFFGQGTRLTVV.

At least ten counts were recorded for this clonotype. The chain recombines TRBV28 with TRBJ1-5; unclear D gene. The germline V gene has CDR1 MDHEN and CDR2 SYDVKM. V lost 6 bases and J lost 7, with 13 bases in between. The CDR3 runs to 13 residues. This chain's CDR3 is CASRTTESQPQHF. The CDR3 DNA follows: TGTGCCAGCAGAACCACAGAGAGCCAGCCCCAGCATTTT.

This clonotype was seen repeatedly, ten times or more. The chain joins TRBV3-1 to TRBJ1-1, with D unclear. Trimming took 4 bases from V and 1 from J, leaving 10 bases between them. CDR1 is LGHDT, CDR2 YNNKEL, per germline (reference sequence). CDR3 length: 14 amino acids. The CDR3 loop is CASSPLEANTEAFF. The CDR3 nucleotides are TGTGCCAGCAGCCCCCTCGAAGCGAACACTGAAGCTTTCTTT.

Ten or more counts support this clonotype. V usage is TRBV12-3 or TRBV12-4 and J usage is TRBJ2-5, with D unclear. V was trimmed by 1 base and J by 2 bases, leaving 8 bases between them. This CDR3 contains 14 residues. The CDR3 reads CASSLGRFQETQYF. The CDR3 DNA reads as TGTGCCAGCAGTTTAGGCAGGTTTCAAGAGACCCAGTACTTC.

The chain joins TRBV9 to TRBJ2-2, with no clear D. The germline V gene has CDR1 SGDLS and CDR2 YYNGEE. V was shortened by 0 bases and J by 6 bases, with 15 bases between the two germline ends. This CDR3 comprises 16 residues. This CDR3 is CASSVEVGSPAGELFF. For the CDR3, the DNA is TGTGCCAGCAGCGTAGAGGTGGGAAGCCCTGCCGGGGAGCTGTTTTTT.

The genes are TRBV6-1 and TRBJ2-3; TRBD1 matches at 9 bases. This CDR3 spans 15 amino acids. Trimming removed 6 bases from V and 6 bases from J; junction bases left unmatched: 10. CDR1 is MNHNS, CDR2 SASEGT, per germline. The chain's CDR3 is CASSLLQGARDTQYF. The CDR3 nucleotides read TGTGCCAGCAGCCTCCTACAGGGGGCGAGGGATACGCAGTATTTT.

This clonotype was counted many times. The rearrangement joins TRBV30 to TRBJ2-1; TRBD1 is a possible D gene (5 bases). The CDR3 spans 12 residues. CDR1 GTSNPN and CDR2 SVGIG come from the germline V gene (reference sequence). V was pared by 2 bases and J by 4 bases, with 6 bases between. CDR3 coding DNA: TGTGCCTGGAGTAGACAGTACAATGAGCAGTTCTTC. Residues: CAWSRQYNEQFF.

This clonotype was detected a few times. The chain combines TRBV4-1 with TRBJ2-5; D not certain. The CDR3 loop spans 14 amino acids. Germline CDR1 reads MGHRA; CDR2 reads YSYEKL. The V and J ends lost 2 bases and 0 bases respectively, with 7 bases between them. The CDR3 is CASSQQTHQETQYF. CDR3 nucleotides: TGCGCCAGCAGCCAACAAACCCACCAAGAGACCCAGTACTTC.

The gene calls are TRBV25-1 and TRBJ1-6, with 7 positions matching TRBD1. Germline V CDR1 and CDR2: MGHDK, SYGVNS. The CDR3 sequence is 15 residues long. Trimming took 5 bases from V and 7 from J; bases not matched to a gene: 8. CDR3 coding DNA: TGTGCCAGCAGTCCCCCCGGGACAGTAAATTCACCCCTCCACTTT. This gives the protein CASSPPGTVNSPLHF.

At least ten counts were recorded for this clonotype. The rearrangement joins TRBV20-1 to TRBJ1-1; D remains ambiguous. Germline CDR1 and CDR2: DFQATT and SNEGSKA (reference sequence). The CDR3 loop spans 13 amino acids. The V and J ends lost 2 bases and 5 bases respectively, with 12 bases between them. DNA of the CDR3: TGCAGTGCTAGATTCATACGGGGAACTGAAGCTTTCTTT. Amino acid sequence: CSARFIRGTEAFF.